The rows below give T cell receptor beta chains drawn from one sample of a study of shared clonotypes between healthy human individuals. Generated by immunoSEQ multiplex PCR, the TCRdb table keeps only in-frame clones and is missing some. The sample lists under 2.5 million clones; around 92% were seen once. Sequenced: naive CD4+ T cells from PBMCs. The receptors come from a man younger than 35 in good health. Some clones in this sample may be carry-over from other donors' samples. The conserved cysteine and the conserved F or W are not part of the CDR3 here.

v_call	cdr3_length	j_call	cdr3_aa
TRBV5-4	13	TRBJ2-7	ASSPKGGGASQQY
TRBV14	10	TRBJ2-2	ASSHGAGELF
TRBV4-3	10	TRBJ1-2	ASSQGTYGYT
TRBV7-9	14	TRBJ2-7	ASSRIAGGPFGEQY
TRBV27	13	TRBJ1-2	ASTPFYRGQGGYT
TRBV28	13	TRBJ1-4	ASSTVGQGNEKLF
TRBV6-5	10	TRBJ2-2	ASIHLTGELF
TRBV5-1	12	TRBJ2-7	ASSTYSGVGEQY
TRBV10-3	11	TRBJ1-2	AISAAGEDGYT
TRBV7-2	13	TRBJ1-5	ASSLAIGSNQPQH
TRBV7-2	15	TRBJ2-7	ASSLAGLAGDVYEQY
TRBV6-9	10	TRBJ1-1	ASSPGNTEAF
TRBV28	13	TRBJ1-5	ASSTAGTGSQPQH
TRBV5-1	14	TRBJ2-2	ASSFIAGQVSGELF
TRBV6-6	14	TRBJ2-3	ASTRLAGGVADTQY
TRBV5-1	14	TRBJ1-1	ASGWTVGAGGTEAF
TRBV7-8	12	TRBJ1-1	ASSLVTLNTEAF